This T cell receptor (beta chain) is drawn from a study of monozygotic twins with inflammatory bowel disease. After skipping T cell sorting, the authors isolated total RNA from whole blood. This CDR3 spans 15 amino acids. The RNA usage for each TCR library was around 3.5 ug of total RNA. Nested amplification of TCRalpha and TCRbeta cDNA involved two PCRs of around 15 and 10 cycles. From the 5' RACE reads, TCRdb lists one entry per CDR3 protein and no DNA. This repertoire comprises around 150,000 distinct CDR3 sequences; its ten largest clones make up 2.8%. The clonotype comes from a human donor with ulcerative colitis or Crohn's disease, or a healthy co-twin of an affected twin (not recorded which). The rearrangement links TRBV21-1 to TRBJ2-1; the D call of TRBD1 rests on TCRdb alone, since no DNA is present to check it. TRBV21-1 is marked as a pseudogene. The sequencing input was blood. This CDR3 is CASSKPGQAYNEQFF.